The 31 T cell receptor beta chains reported below all come from one sample, sequenced in a study of T cell changes during pregnancy in multiple sclerosis. Data came from immunoSEQ multiplex PCR; TCRdb stores just in-frame clones and leaves some out. Among 20,000 to 30,000 clones listed, more than 90% were seen once. Sequenced material: CD8+ T cells from peripheral blood mononuclear cells, taken in the third trimester of pregnancy. The receptors come from a female donor in good health, enrolled as a control in a pregnancy study.

V usage is TRBV27 and J usage is TRBJ2-5, with 10 bases that match TRBD2. The CDR3 is made up of 16 amino acids. Per germline, CDR1 MNHEY and CDR2 SMNVEV (reference sequence). V lost 8 bases and J lost 5; bases outside the gene matches: 14. The DNA for the CDR3 is TGTGCCAGCCGAGTTAGCGGGAGGTCCGGGGGGGAGACCCAGTACTTC. This codes for CASRVSGRSGGETQYF.

The CDR3 bases are TGCGCCAGCAGCTTGTCGGACCCGGGATACAATGAGCAGTTCTTC. Protein sequence: CASSLSDPGYNEQFF. The chain links TRBV5-1 to TRBJ2-1; perhaps TRBD2 as D (5 bases). This CDR3 is 15 amino acids long. V dropped 1 base and J dropped 4 bases, with 12 bases sitting between them. The V gene's germline CDR1 is SGHRS and CDR2 YFSETQ.

The chain couples TRBV6-5 to TRBJ1-1; D gene uncertain. V dropped 5 bases and J dropped 2 bases, with 15 bases sitting between them. This CDR3 is built from 15 residues. Germline lookup yields CDR1 MNHEY and CDR2 SVGAGI. CDR3 nucleotide sequence: TGTGCCAGCAGTCCCCTAGGAGGGATAAACACTGAAGCTTTCTTT. Protein sequence: CASSPLGGINTEAFF.

This chain joins TRBV27 and TRBJ2-1; a possible D gene is TRBD2 (5 bases). CDR1 is MNHEY and CDR2 is SMNVEV in the germline V gene (reference sequence). The CDR3 is 18 residues long. V gave up 2 bases and J gave up 8 bases, with 25 bases separating them. CDR3 sequence reads: CASSLSPLLDGLGDEQFF. CDR3 sequence (DNA): TGTGCCAGCAGTTTAAGTCCCCTACTAGACGGGCTTGGCGATGAGCAGTTCTTC.

This clone was detected only once. This chain joins TRBV7-8 and TRBJ1-3, with D tentatively TRBD1 (6 bases). The CDR3 is 16 amino acids. V was trimmed by 1 base and J by 1 base, leaving 11 bases between them. Germline CDR1 is SGHVS and CDR2 is FQNEAQ. The CDR3 protein is CASSLEGGKSGNTIYF. CDR3 nucleotides: TGTGCCAGCAGCTTAGAGGGGGGGAAATCTGGAAACACCATATATTTT.

The chain employs TRBV7-9 and TRBJ2-3; D possibly corresponds to TRBD2 (5 bases). Trimming left V 3 bases short and J 4 bases short, with 17 bases between. This CDR3 is built from 16 residues. CDR1 and CDR2 (germline): SEHNR, FQNEAQ (reference sequence). Written as DNA, the CDR3 is TGTGCCAGCAGCTTCGGAGGTGAACGGCCCTCAGATACGCAGTATTTT. Its protein is CASSFGGERPSDTQYF.

J is TRBJ2-7 and V is TRBV28, with a possible D match to TRBD1 (5 bases). CDR1 and CDR2 from the germline V gene are MDHEN and SYDVKM. The CDR3 runs 14 residues. The V end was cut by 6 bases, the J end by 0 bases, with 12 bases between. CDR3 nucleotide sequence: TGTGCCAGCAGCCGACAGCTTACCTCCTACGAGCAGTACTTC. This sequence encodes CASSRQLTSYEQYF.

The rearrangement links TRBV27 to TRBJ1-6; TRBD1 might be the D (5 bases). The germline CDR1 and CDR2 sequences are MNHEY and SMNVEV (reference sequence). The CDR3 length is 15 residues. Deletions cut 5 bases from V and 10 bases from J, with 18 bases between. DNA for the CDR3: TGTGCCAGCAGTCTTTACCCCAGGGTGAGATCACCCCTCCACTTT. This sequence encodes CASSLYPRVRSPLHF.

The chain couples TRBV12-5 to TRBJ2-1, with 12 positions matching TRBD2. This CDR3 is 14 amino acids long. Germline loops: CDR1 LGHNT, CDR2 FRNRAP. Trimming removed 1 base from V and 8 bases from J; junction bases left unmatched: 0. CDR3 loop: CASGLGLAGDEQFF. The DNA for the CDR3 is TGTGCTAGTGGTTTGGGACTAGCGGGAGATGAGCAGTTCTTC.

The count of this clone is one. The chain employs TRBV27 and TRBJ2-3; D perhaps matches TRBD2 (5 bases). Trimming left V 5 bases short and J 0 bases short, with 15 bases between. The CDR3 has 16 residues. The germline V gene encodes CDR1 MNHEY and CDR2 SMNVEV (reference sequence). The CDR3 sequence: CASSLGSLTSTDTQYF. The CDR3, as DNA: TGTGCCAGCAGTCTAGGGAGCCTGACTAGCACAGATACGCAGTATTTT.

This CDR3 is CASSSRDNEQFF. The DNA for the CDR3 is TGTGCCAGCAGCTCCAGGGACAATGAGCAGTTCTTC. The V gene is TRBV5-8, the J gene TRBJ2-1; D might be TRBD1 (5 bases). Trimming took 3 bases from V and 5 from J, leaving 6 bases between them. Germline CDR1 SGHTS, CDR2 YDEGEE. The CDR3 covers 12 residues.

The chain combines TRBV2 with TRBJ1-2, with D possibly being TRBD1 (5 bases). In germline, CDR1 is SNHLY, CDR2 FYNNEI. Trimming stripped 0 bases from V and 1 base from J, with 24 bases between. The CDR3 extends over 20 amino acids. This chain's CDR3 is CASSEAPGTTVRGINYGYTF. Here the CDR3 DNA reads TGTGCCAGCAGTGAAGCGCCGGGAACCACCGTCCGGGGGATTAACTATGGCTACACCTTC.

As concerns this clone: One end of the junction fails to match germline, which may point to a read error. The J gene is TRBJ2-3, the V gene TRBV27; 11 bases line up with TRBD1. The CDR3 consists of 15 residues. Germline CDR1 MNHEY, CDR2 SMNVEV (reference sequence). CDR3 bases: TGTGCCAGCAGTCCGAGGACAGGGGGCACCGATACGCAGTATTTT. Translated: CASSPRTGGTDTQYF.

The rearrangement joins TRBV7-9 to TRBJ2-3, with D maybe TRBD2 (6 bases). The CDR3 contains 18 residues. Germline V lookup: CDR1 SEHNR, CDR2 FQNEAQ (reference sequence). The ends were cut back, 5 bases at V and 4 bases at J, with 25 bases in the middle. The CDR3 DNA sequence: TGTGCCAGCAGCGCCGCGGGGCCCACGGCCCCCGGCGCAGATACGCAGTATTTT. Translation gives CASSAAGPTAPGADTQYF.

V usage is TRBV7-9 and J usage is TRBJ2-5, with 8 positions matching TRBD1. The length of the CDR3 is 15 residues. With 2 bases clipped from V and 5 bases from J, the junction kept 7 bases outside the gene matches. In germline, CDR1 is SEHNR, CDR2 FQNEAQ (reference sequence). The CDR3 coding sequence is TGTGCCAGCAGCTTATCTCGCACAGGGGGGGAGACCCAGTACTTC. Translation gives CASSLSRTGGETQYF.

The rearrangement links TRBV2 to TRBJ2-7, with 9 bases that match TRBD2. The CDR3 consists of 16 residues. Germline CDR1 is SNHLY and CDR2 is FYNNEI. With 0 bases clipped from V and 3 bases from J, the junction kept 6 bases outside the gene matches. DNA of the CDR3: TGTGCCAGCAGTGAAGCGCTTCGAGCGGGGGGCTACGAGCAGTACTTC. Its protein product is CASSEALRAGGYEQYF. The full variable domain, in which reference TRBV2 and TRBJ2-7 provide the parts outside the CDR3, is EPEVTQTPSHQVTQMGQEVILRCVPISNHLYFYWYRQILGQKVEFLVSFYNNEISEKSEIFDDQFSVERPDGSNFTLKIRSTKLEDSAMYFCASSEALRAGGYEQYFGPGTRLTVT.

The rearrangement links TRBV2 to TRBJ2-1; D not certain. Trimming shortened V by 1 base and J by 8 bases, and 15 bases separated the two germline ends. Germline V gene data show CDR1 as SNHLY and CDR2 as FYNNEI. The CDR3 is 15 residues long. This chain's CDR3 is CASSEELIVIHEQFF. The DNA for the CDR3 is TGTGCCAGCAGTGAAGAGCTCATAGTTATCCATGAGCAGTTCTTC.

The sample holds a few counts of this clone. The chain is built from TRBV6-4 and TRBJ2-1; TRBD2 matches at 12 bases. V was pared by 3 bases and J by 5 bases, with 2 bases of the junction left unmatched. Germline loops: CDR1 MRHNA, CDR2 SNTAGT. The CDR3 sequence is 15 residues long. CDR3 DNA: TGTGCCAGCAGTGATGGACTAGCGGGGAACAATGAGCAGTTCTTC. This gives the protein CASSDGLAGNNEQFF.

Only one count was recorded for this clone. The chain couples TRBV13 to TRBJ1-2; TRBD1 matches at 7 bases. The CDR3 totals 13 residues. The ends lost 5 bases at V and 4 bases at J; junction bases unmatched: 4. The V gene's germline CDR1 is PRHDT and CDR2 FYEKMQ (reference sequence). CDR3: CASSQGGLYGYTF. The CDR3, as DNA: TGTGCCAGCAGCCAAGGGGGCCTCTATGGCTACACCTTC.

The genes are TRBV2 and TRBJ2-7, with D maybe TRBD1 (6 bases). Trimming shortened V by 10 bases and J by 6 bases, and 19 bases separated the two germline ends. The CDR3 length is 13 residues. Germline lookup yields CDR1 SNHLY and CDR2 FYNNEI. The CDR3 coding sequence is TGTGCCAACGCAAACAGGGTTGACGGCGAGCAGTACTTC. Translated: CANANRVDGEQYF.

The V call is TRBV29-1, the J call TRBJ1-1; perhaps TRBD1 as D (5 bases). The V end lost 1 base, the J end lost 3 bases, and 12 bases lay between the germline ends. Germline CDR1 reads SQVTM; CDR2 reads ANQGSEA. This CDR3 has 14 residues. The CDR3 DNA is TGCAGCGTTGAAGTAGGAGACAGAGACACTGAAGCTTTCTTT. This encodes CSVEVGDRDTEAFF.

The chain couples TRBV19 to TRBJ2-5, with TRBD2 as a possible D gene (5 bases). CDR3 length: 13 amino acids. Trimming took 3 bases from V and 1 from J, leaving 6 bases between them. Germline CDR1 LNHDA, CDR2 SQIVND (reference sequence). CDR3 coding DNA: TGTGCCAGTAGTATCACTAGCCAAGAGACCCAGTACTTC. Residues: CASSITSQETQYF.

The chain has TRBV19 and TRBJ2-4; no reliable D call. Trimming stripped 5 bases from V and 0 bases from J, with 17 bases between. Germline lookup yields CDR1 LNHDA and CDR2 SQIVND (reference sequence). The CDR3 is 17 amino acids. The CDR3 DNA is TGTGCCAGTAGTTGGTCGCGGCAGAGTCTAGCCAAAAACATTCAGTACTTC. Its translation is CASSWSRQSLAKNIQYF.

The CDR3 DNA sequence: TGTGCCAGCAGCACACAGGTGAAAGCTAACTATGGCTACACCTTC. As protein: CASSTQVKANYGYTF. This chain connects TRBV7-9 to TRBJ1-2, with D possibly TRBD1 on 5 matching bases. Looked up from germline, CDR1 is SEHNR and CDR2 is FQNEAQ (reference sequence). This CDR3 has 15 amino acids. V dropped 5 bases and J dropped 0 bases, with 13 bases sitting between them.

This sequence joins TRBV19 and TRBJ1-2, with D unclear. Trimming removed 5 bases from V and 6 bases from J, with 10 bases in between. Per germline, CDR1 LNHDA and CDR2 SQIVND (reference sequence). This CDR3 contains 12 residues. This chain's CDR3 is CASSVGGNGYTF. CDR3 sequence (DNA): TGTGCCAGTAGTGTGGGAGGGAATGGCTACACCTTC.

The V and J genes are TRBV11-2 and TRBJ2-1; 10 bases line up with TRBD2. V lost 5 bases, J lost 4 bases, and 11 bases stayed unmatched. This CDR3 region has 17 residues. Germline lookup yields CDR1 SGHAT and CDR2 FQNNGV. This CDR3 reads CASSQFPSGGGYNEQFF. The CDR3 DNA reads TGTGCCAGCAGCCAATTTCCTAGCGGGGGCGGGTACAATGAGCAGTTCTTC.

The rearrangement uses TRBV19 and TRBJ2-2; weak D call: TRBD1 (6 bases). The CDR3 is 14 residues long. Trimming stripped 5 bases from V and 4 bases from J, with 11 bases between. Germline CDR1 is LNHDA and CDR2 is SQIVND (reference sequence). In DNA, the CDR3 is TGTGCCAGTAGTCACAGGGAGCGCACCGGGGAGCTGTTTTTT. It encodes CASSHRERTGELFF.

This chain joins TRBV7-8 and TRBJ2-7; the match to TRBD1 covers 8 bases. Germline V CDR1 and CDR2: SGHVS, FQNEAQ. The CDR3 covers 15 residues. Trimming removed 3 bases from V and 5 bases from J; junction bases left unmatched: 9. The CDR3 DNA sequence: TGTGCCAGCAGCTTTGCGACAGGGGCTTCCCACGAGCAGTACTTC. This translates into CASSFATGASHEQYF.

The chain links TRBV9 to TRBJ1-2; no clear D gene. CDR1 is SGDLS and CDR2 is YYNGEE in the germline V gene. The CDR3 totals 13 residues. V lost 4 bases and J 4 bases, leaving 11 bases between the germline ends. CDR3 DNA: TGTGCCAGCAGCCCCGAGGATGTCTATGGCTACACCTTC. Residues: CASSPEDVYGYTF.

This chain uses TRBV6-4 with TRBJ2-1, with TRBD2 matching over 8 bases. The trim removed 0 bases at V and 6 bases at J, leaving 16 bases unmatched. This CDR3 has 19 residues. The germline V gene encodes CDR1 MRHNA and CDR2 SNTAGT. The CDR3 bases are TGTGCCAGCAGTGACTCGAATCTTTCCCCAGCGGGAGAATCCAATGAGCAGTTCTTC. Protein sequence: CASSDSNLSPAGESNEQFF.

The V and J genes are TRBV5-5 and TRBJ1-2; TRBD1 matches 8 bases. Germline CDR1 SGHKS, CDR2 YYEKEE (reference sequence). The CDR3 is 17 amino acids. V shed 1 base and J 3 bases; nucleotides not matched to a gene: 11. CDR3 in amino acids: CASSLRRAGGLDYGYTF. The CDR3 bases are TGTGCCAGCAGCTTGCGGAGGGCAGGGGGCCTCGACTATGGCTACACCTTC.